These T cell receptor beta chains were read from a single sample in a study of blood T cell repertoires in COVID-19. Only in-frame clones appear in the TCRdb table, and some are missing; sequencing was by immunoSEQ multiplex PCR. The profile covers 150,000 or so clones, with about 79% appearing a single time and 9.2% taken by the ten largest. The sample taken for sequencing was PBMCs or T cells enriched from blood (not recorded which). Receptors originate from a man aged 50 to 59 who had recovered from COVID-19. Both conserved end residues are part of each CDR3. The D gene is left open where the match is weak. Clone size, where shown, is once, few, many, or a class for clones that have expanded.

>TRBJ1-5|TRBV7-9|NA|NA
TGTGCCAGCAGCTTCGAGGGAAGCAATCAGCCCCAGCATTTT
CASSFEGSNQPQHF
>TRBJ1-1|TRBV23-1|NA|NA
TGCGCCAGCAGTCAAAACAAAGGGGTGGGGTCGGGCACTGAAGCTTTCTTT
CASSQNKGVGSGTEAFF
>TRBJ2-7|TRBV7-7|NA|TRBD2
TGTGCTAGCGGGGGGGACTACGAGCAGTACTTC
CASGGDYEQYF
>TRBJ1-1|TRBV6-5|once|NA
TGTGCCAGCCGTCGGGGTGGCACTGAAGCTTTCTTT
CASRRGGTEAFF
>TRBJ1-5|TRBV5-5|once|NA
TGTGCCAGCAGCGTGGGGGGAGGCAATCAGCCCCAGCATTTT
CASSVGGGNQPQHF
>TRBJ1-1|TRBV19|NA|TRBD1
TGTGCCAGTAGTATAGATCGGGGGAACAGGGGGCAAGCTTTCTTT
CASSIDRGNRGQAFF
>TRBJ2-7|TRBV13|NA|TRBD1
TGTGCCAGCAGCTTACACCCAGACAGGGATCCGAGCGAGCAGTACTTC
CASSLHPDRDPSEQYF
>TRBJ1-4|TRBV19|NA|NA
TGTGCCAGTAGTATGGGTACCGGGAGGGGAGTAGGGGAAAAACTGTTTTTT
CASSMGTGRGVGEKLFF
>TRBJ2-1|TRBV10-3|NA|TRBD2
TGTGCCATCAGTGAGTCGGGACTAGCGGGGTCCTACAATGAGCAGTTCTTC
CAISESGLAGSYNEQFF
>TRBJ2-1|TRBV11-2|NA|NA
TGTGCCAGCAGCTTAGGGGGCCCAGGGGGGAATGAGCAGTTCTTC
CASSLGGPGGNEQFF
>TRBJ2-7|TRBV6-6|NA|NA
TGTGCCAGCAGTTACGGGCAGGGGACCTACGAGCAGTACTTC
CASSYGQGTYEQYF
>TRBJ1-2|TRBV7-6|few|TRBD1
TGTGCCAGCAGCTCCCAAGCCGGGACAGGGAGCGGTAACTATGGCTACACCTTC
CASSSQAGTGSGNYGYTF
>TRBJ1-4|TRBV2|NA|NA
TGTGCCAGCAGTGGGCAGACTAATGAAAAACTGTTTTTT
CASSGQTNEKLFF
>TRBJ1-5|TRBV19|NA|TRBD1
TGTGCCAGTAGTATAGAAGGGACAGGGGCATGGCCCCAGCATTTT
CASSIEGTGAWPQHF
>TRBJ1-3|TRBV6-5|NA|NA
TGTGCCAGCAGTTACTCCCAGGGGTCCGGAAACACCATATATTTT
CASSYSQGSGNTIYF
>TRBJ1-6|TRBV9|few|TRBD1
TGTGCCAGCAGCAGTGAGACAGGGAACAATTCACCCCTCCACTTT
CASSSETGNNSPLHF
>TRBJ2-1|TRBV18|NA|NA
TGTGCCAGCTCACCGGTCATCCACGGGGATGAGCAGTTCTTC
CASSPVIHGDEQFF
>TRBJ2-5|TRBV24-1|NA|TRBD1
TGTGCCACCAGTGACCCTGCACAGGGGGGCGTTTTGCAGACCCAGTACTTC
CATSDPAQGGVLQTQYF